This TCR beta chain was sequenced in a study of T cell responses to AZD1222 COVID-19 vaccine. Sequencing used immunoSEQ multiplex PCR; TCRdb keeps in-frame clones, though not all of them. The table includes tens of thousands of clones, approximately 89% detected once. Study-level results: Among the donors, most were white British and more were female, and clonal diversity was possibly underestimated. An increase in Spike-specific TCR breadth and depth was observed after two AZD1222 doses.

In regard to this clone: Antigen unknown.

Per germline, CDR1 DFQATT and CDR2 SNEGSKA (reference sequence). Trimming left V 3 bases short and J 4 bases short, with 9 bases between. The CDR3 is 12 residues long. The chain carries TRBV20-1 and TRBJ2-5; D is perhaps TRBD2 (6 bases). The material sequenced was peripheral blood, taken 28 days after the second dose of the MenACWY control vaccine. This clonotype originated in an adult who received the MenACWY meningococcal vaccine as a control. CDR3 protein: CSASRLVETQYF. The CDR3 nucleotides are TGCAGTGCTAGTAGACTAGTAGAGACCCAGTACTTC.